Presented here are 30 T cell receptor beta chains from one specimen sequenced in a study of CD8 T cells in ankylosing spondylitis. In TCRdb, the 5' RACE reads were re-called with MiXCR into one record per CDR3 protein. The sample records 200,000 to 300,000 distinct CDR3 sequences, over 9.5% being singletons. The sequenced material came from blood, either unsorted or a sorted T cell fraction (not recorded which). The receptors were sampled from a male donor with ankylosing spondylitis or in good health (not recorded which).

This clonotype was seen repeatedly, ten times or more. The rearrangement uses TRBV5-1 and TRBJ2-7; tentatively, D is TRBD1 or TRBD2 (5 bases each). Trimming shortened V by 3 bases and J by 7 bases, and 14 bases separated the two germline ends. This CDR3 has 13 residues. Per the germline V gene, CDR1 is SGHRS and CDR2 is YFSETQ. This CDR3 reads CASSWDLRGEQYF. The CDR3, as DNA: TGCGCCAGCAGCTGGGACCTGCGAGGAGAGCAGTACTTC.

The rearrangement uses TRBV7-9 and TRBJ2-1; D is undetermined. Germline lookup yields CDR1 SEHNR and CDR2 FQNEAQ (reference sequence). This CDR3 is built from 13 residues. V lost 1 base to trimming and J lost 6 bases, with 7 bases between them. The CDR3 DNA reads TGTGCCAGCAGCTTAGGACATATCAATGAGCAGTTCTTC. Its translation is CASSLGHINEQFF.

The V and J genes are TRBV10-2 and TRBJ2-7; 9 positions match TRBD1. The junction had 11 bases not matched to a gene; V was cut back by 6 bases and J by 2 bases. The CDR3 has 16 residues. Looked up from germline, CDR1 is WSHSY and CDR2 is SAAADI. CDR3 DNA: TGCGCCAGCAGCAGTACCGGGACAGGGCCTACCTACGAGCAGTACTTC. It translates to CASSSTGTGPTYEQYF.

This clonotype came up many times. V is TRBV25-1 and J is TRBJ2-2; D ambiguous. The CDR3 extends over 13 amino acids. The V and J ends lost 1 base and 2 bases respectively, with 2 bases between them. Germline CDR1 MGHDK, CDR2 SYGVNS. CDR3 amino acids: CASSEFNTGELFF. The CDR3 DNA is TGTGCCAGCAGTGAATTTAACACCGGGGAGCTGTTTTTT.

This clonotype was detected many times. The chain is built from TRBV13 and TRBJ1-2, with 7 nucleotides matching TRBD1. V trimming: 3 bases; J trimming: 3 bases; junction bases outside the gene matches: 4. Germline V lookup: CDR1 PRHDT, CDR2 FYEKMQ (reference sequence). CDR3 length: 14 residues. CDR3 amino acids: CASSFDREDYGYTF. The CDR3 nucleotides read TGTGCCAGCAGCTTCGACAGGGAGGACTATGGCTACACCTTC.

The chain has TRBV11-3 and TRBJ2-3, with 11 bases that match TRBD1. J gave up 6 bases and V 5 bases, and 13 bases lay outside the gene matches. Per the germline V gene, CDR1 is SGHNT and CDR2 is YENEEA. The CDR3 contains 17 residues. The CDR3 spells CASSLLFFGQGADTQYF. The CDR3, as DNA: TGTGCCAGCAGCCTCCTTTTCTTCGGACAGGGGGCGGATACGCAGTATTTT.

This clonotype was detected ten times or more. V gene TRBV3-1 combines with J gene TRBJ2-5; 8 nucleotides line up with TRBD1. This CDR3 is built from 20 residues. Germline trimming cut 1 base from V and 4 bases from J; bases unmatched to any gene: 20. From germline, CDR1 is LGHDT and CDR2 YNNKEL (reference sequence). The CDR3 DNA reads as TGTGCCAGCAGCCAAGCTTCCCCGGTCCAGGGGGCTCGAATAGGAGAGACCCAGTACTTC. Translation: CASSQASPVQGARIGETQYF.

This clonotype has a count of ten or more. The chain links TRBV6-5 to TRBJ2-7, with D hard to call. V was pared by 0 bases and J by 4 bases, with 13 bases between. This CDR3 has 15 residues. In germline, CDR1 is MNHEY, CDR2 SVGAGI. CDR3 nucleotide sequence: TGTGCCAGCAGTTACTCGCCCAGGAGTGAGTACGAGCAGTACTTC. Its protein is CASSYSPRSEYEQYF.

This clonotype was seen many times. The chain carries TRBV3-1 and TRBJ2-3; D might be TRBD2 (6 bases). CDR1 and CDR2 (germline): LGHDT, YNNKEL (reference sequence). The CDR3 is made up of 15 amino acids. V lost 3 bases and J lost 1, with 11 bases in between. DNA of the CDR3: TGTGCCAGCAGCCAGGAGGCGGGACGCACAGATACGCAGTATTTT. This translates into CASSQEAGRTDTQYF.

This clonotype appeared many times. V and J are TRBV28 and TRBJ2-3; possible D gene TRBD1, 6 bases. The CDR3 contains 13 residues. Deletions cut 6 bases from V and 6 bases from J, with 13 bases between. Per the germline V gene, CDR1 is MDHEN and CDR2 is SYDVKM. Here the CDR3 DNA reads TGTGCCAGCAGACTCCGACAGGCGGATACGCAGTATTTT. Protein sequence: CASRLRQADTQYF.

This clonotype was found a few times. The chain links TRBV11-3 to TRBJ2-3, with a tentative D call TRBD1 (6 bases). Germline V lookup: CDR1 SGHNT, CDR2 YENEEA. Deletions cut 5 bases from V and 0 bases from J, with 15 bases between. The CDR3 contains 16 residues. CDR3 coding DNA: TGTGCCAGCAGCCCTACACAGGGCCCAAGCACAGATACGCAGTATTTT. It translates to CASSPTQGPSTDTQYF.

A note on this clonotype: A much larger clone differs by one base, so this may be a read error. The V and J genes are TRBV20-1 and TRBJ1-1; D might be TRBD1 (5 bases). This CDR3 is 14 amino acids long. CDR1 is DFQATT and CDR2 is SNEGSKA in the germline V gene (reference sequence). The CDR3 DNA sequence: TGCAGTGCTAGCCCGACGGGAGTTGGGACTGGAGCTTTCTTT. Its translation is CSASPTGVGTGAFF.

At least ten counts were recorded for this clonotype. The chain recombines TRBV5-5 with TRBJ1-2; TRBD1 matches 10 bases. Trimming at V came to 3 bases and at J to 8 bases, leaving 4 bases not matched to a gene. The CDR3 covers 13 residues. CDR1 and CDR2 from the germline V gene are SGHKS and YYEKEE (reference sequence). CDR3 bases: TGTGCCAGCAGCTCCGGGACAGGGGTCGGCTACACCTTC. This gives the protein CASSSGTGVGYTF. The full variable domain, with the rest looked up from reference TRBV5-5 and TRBJ1-2, is DAGVTQSPTHLIKTRGQQVTLRCSPISGHKSVSWYQQVLGQGPQFIFQYYEKEERGRGNFPDRFSARQFPNYSSELNVNALLLGDSALYLCASSSGTGVGYTFGSGTRLTVV.

In this sample, this clonotype turned up many times. V usage is TRBV5-1 and J usage is TRBJ2-5, with D unresolved. The CDR3 runs to 14 residues. The germline V and J ends were trimmed by 0 bases and 2 bases, with 8 bases remaining between them. Germline values: CDR1 SGHRS, CDR2 YFSETQ. The CDR3 sequence: CASSLEAAQETQYF. CDR3 bases: TGCGCCAGCAGCTTGGAGGCAGCTCAAGAGACCCAGTACTTC.

This clonotype was found many times. The CDR3 nucleotides are TGTGCCAGCAGTTCAGAGACCCCTCACAATGAGCAGTTCTTC. Protein sequence: CASSSETPHNEQFF. The gene calls are TRBV6-5 and TRBJ2-1; D is unclear. CDR1 and CDR2 from the germline V gene are MNHEY and SVGAGI. Trimming pared 4 bases from V and 5 bases from J, leaving 12 bases between. This CDR3 has 14 residues.

The chain uses TRBV7-7 and TRBJ2-3; 9 bases are shared with TRBD1. Germline CDR1 SSHAT, CDR2 FNYEAQ (reference sequence). The CDR3 runs to 17 residues. V dropped 5 bases and J dropped 5; count of bases not matched to a gene: 14. Here the CDR3 reads CASSQFPPGQGRDTQYF. In DNA, the CDR3 is TGTGCCAGCAGCCAATTTCCTCCGGGACAGGGAAGAGATACGCAGTATTTT.

Ten or more counts support this clonotype. The genes are TRBV20-1 and TRBJ2-3, with TRBD2 identical over 12 bases. The CDR3 has 15 residues. Germline CDR1 and CDR2: DFQATT and SNEGSKA (reference sequence). The V segment lost 3 bases and the J segment 2 bases; nucleotides outside the gene matches: 3. The CDR3 region has the DNA TGCAGTGCTAGGGGACTAGCGGGCTCCACAGATACGCAGTATTTT. It yields the protein CSARGLAGSTDTQYF.

This clonotype was found many times. V and J are TRBV7-2 and TRBJ2-6; no reliable D call. Germline V gives CDR1 SGHTA, CDR2 FQGNSA. The CDR3 spans 14 residues. V shed 6 bases and J shed 0 bases, with 6 bases lying between them. CDR3: CASSYSSGANVLTF. The DNA for the CDR3 is TGTGCCAGCAGTTACAGCTCTGGGGCCAACGTCCTGACTTTC.

This clonotype has more than one count but fewer than ten. V gene TRBV10-1 combines with J gene TRBJ2-3; 8 bases match TRBD2. The V gene end was trimmed by 3 bases and the J gene end by 2 bases; junction bases not matched to a gene: 10. In germline, CDR1 is WNHNN, CDR2 SYGVQD (reference sequence). The CDR3 sequence is 17 residues long. CDR3 nucleotides: TGCGCCAGCAGTGACCCCATACTAGCGGAGTCCACAGATACGCAGTATTTT. The encoded protein is CASSDPILAESTDTQYF.

This clonotype has at least ten counts. V and J are TRBV4-1 and TRBJ1-6; D not resolved. Trimming removed 5 bases at V and 7 bases at J, with 18 bases between. The CDR3 length is 16 residues. CDR1 is MGHRA and CDR2 is YSYEKL in the germline V gene. The CDR3 bases are TGCGCCAGCAGCTCACCGGACCGTGTGGGAAATTCACCCCTCCACTTT. Translated, it gives CASSSPDRVGNSPLHF.

This clonotype was counted ten times or more. This sequence joins TRBV5-4 and TRBJ1-1, with D unclear. The V and J ends lost 3 bases and 2 bases respectively, with 8 bases between them. This CDR3 contains 13 residues. In germline, CDR1 is SGHNT, CDR2 YYREEE (reference sequence). The CDR3 is CASSYQSNTEAFF. DNA for the CDR3: TGTGCCAGCAGCTATCAAAGTAACACTGAAGCTTTCTTT.

This clonotype was counted only a few times. The J gene is TRBJ2-1, the V gene TRBV7-9; D not certain. Trimming pared 5 bases from V and 0 bases from J, leaving 14 bases between. The CDR3 is 16 amino acids. Germline V lookup: CDR1 SEHNR, CDR2 FQNEAQ (reference sequence). The CDR3 reads CASSPKGSSSYNEQFF. CDR3 nucleotides: TGTGCCAGCAGCCCCAAGGGCTCGAGCTCCTACAATGAGCAGTTCTTC. The full variable domain, in which reference TRBV7-9 and TRBJ2-1 provide the parts outside the CDR3, is DTGVSQNPRHKITKRGQNVTFRCDPISEHNRLYWYRQTLGQGPEFLTYFQNEAQLEKSRLLSDRFSAERPKGSFSTLEIQRTEQGDSAMYLCASSPKGSSSYNEQFFGPGTRLTVL.

The chain uses TRBV7-9 and TRBJ2-3, with D possibly being TRBD1 or TRBD2 (5 bases each). The V end lost 5 bases, the J end lost 2 bases, and 17 bases lay between the germline ends. This CDR3 region has 16 residues. Germline V gene sequence: CDR1 SEHNR, CDR2 FQNEAQ (reference sequence). CDR3 sequence: CASSPRGGLNTDTQYF. The CDR3 region has the DNA TGTGCCAGCAGCCCCCGTGGGGGTCTTAACACAGATACGCAGTATTTT.

This clonotype was found many times. The chain combines TRBV18 with TRBJ2-1; D may be TRBD2 (5 bases). The CDR3 covers 14 residues. Germline CDR1 reads KGHSH; CDR2 reads LQKENI. V lost 2 bases and J lost 2, with 7 bases in between. The CDR3 loop is CASSPKGAYNEQFF. CDR3 DNA sequence: TGTGCCAGCTCACCAAAGGGAGCCTACAATGAGCAGTTCTTC.

This clonotype was seen many times. The chain carries TRBV4-1 and TRBJ1-1, with unresolved D. Germline V gene sequence: CDR1 MGHRA, CDR2 YSYEKL. V gave up 4 bases and J gave up 4 bases, with 13 bases separating them. The CDR3 contains 14 residues. Here the CDR3 DNA reads TGCGCCAGCAGCCCGATGAACCGAGCCACTGAAGCTTTCTTT. This codes for CASSPMNRATEAFF.

This clonotype was seen ten or more times. The J gene is TRBJ2-7, the V gene TRBV4-2, with a tentative D call TRBD1 (6 bases). CDR3 length: 15 amino acids. CDR1 and CDR2 from the germline V gene are LGHNA and YNFKEQ. Trimming took off 1 base at V and 0 bases at J, with 10 bases between the two ends. As DNA, the CDR3 is TGTGCCAGCAGCCAAGCGACAGGTCGCTCCTACGAGCAGTACTTC. Translating gives CASSQATGRSYEQYF.

On this clonotype itself: A much larger clone sits a single nucleotide away, making a read error possible. The rearrangement uses TRBV5-1 and TRBJ2-7; possible D gene TRBD1, 5 bases. This CDR3 has 14 residues. Germline V gene lookup returns CDR1 SGHRS and CDR2 YFSETQ. Trimming pared 1 base from V and 7 bases from J, leaving 15 bases between. The CDR3 protein is CASSLWTRSEEQYF. CDR3 DNA sequence: TGCGCCAGCAGCTTGTGGACAAGGTCGGAGGAGCAGTACTTC. Supplemented by reference TRBV5-1 and TRBJ2-7, the full variable domain reads KAGVTQTPRYLIKTRGQQVTLSCSPISGHRSVSWYQQTPGQGLQFLFEYFSETQRNKGNFPGRFSGRQFSNSRSEMNVSTLELGDSALYLCASSLWTRSEEQYFGPGTRLTVT.

This clonotype was detected many times. V usage is TRBV20-1 and J usage is TRBJ2-1, with unresolved D. The germline V gene encodes CDR1 DFQATT and CDR2 SNEGSKA (reference sequence). The CDR3 contains 13 residues. The germline V and J ends were trimmed by 5 bases and 0 bases, with 8 bases remaining between them. The CDR3 sequence: CSALPSSYNEQFF. DNA for the CDR3: TGCAGTGCTCTCCCCAGCTCCTACAATGAGCAGTTCTTC.

This chain connects TRBV12-3 or TRBV12-4 to TRBJ1-5, with D possibly being TRBD1 (5 bases). The CDR3 sequence is 13 residues long. Trimming cost V 6 bases and J 2 bases, with 8 bases left between them. The CDR3 DNA is TGTGCCAGCAGGACAGAAGGCAATCAGCCCCAGCATTTT. Translation gives CASRTEGNQPQHF.

This clonotype came up many times. The chain joins TRBV20-1 to TRBJ2-2; 7 bases fit TRBD1. The CDR3 contains 13 residues. Per the germline V gene, CDR1 is DFQATT and CDR2 is SNEGSKA (reference sequence). The CDR3 coding sequence is TGCAGCTCTACAGGGGTGGACACCGGGGAGCTGTTTTTT. Amino acid sequence: CSSTGVDTGELFF.